This TCR beta chain was captured by sequencing in a study of blood T cell repertoires in COVID-19. Study as a whole: Sites across the United States, Italy and Spain contributed samples from acute and convalescent COVID-19. Sources were T cells, B-cell-depleted T cells, or PBMCs; the material itself was cDNA or gDNA.

Sequencing was performed with immunoSEQ multiplex PCR; in TCRdb, only in-frame clones are kept and a portion is missing. The sample lists tens of thousands of clones; around 90% were seen once. Per germline, CDR1 SGHAT and CDR2 FQNNGV. This CDR3 has 19 amino acids. V lost 0 bases and J lost 6, with 26 bases in between. This TCR came from a human donor with active COVID-19. The donor label of this sample is uncertain. Sequencing was performed on peripheral blood. The V gene is TRBV11-2, the J gene TRBJ1-1, with a possible D match to TRBD1 (6 bases). CDR3: CASSLDRTTLDRRVPEAFF. The CDR3 DNA reads TGTGCCAGCAGCTTAGACAGAACTACCCTCGACAGGAGAGTTCCTGAAGCTTTCTTT.